The next 26 T cell receptor beta chains were all read from a single sample in a study of cytomegalovirus exposure and HLA in healthy donors. Some clones are missing from TCRdb's copy, which holds only in-frame ones; the method was immunoSEQ multiplex PCR. This table has about 160,000 clones, 85% to 90% appearing once. The sample comprised PBMCs. The receptors shown here come from a woman aged 30 to 39 in good health and CMV-seronegative.

The table lists this clone with a count of one. V gene TRBV7-9 combines with J gene TRBJ2-7; tentatively, D is TRBD1 or TRBD2 (5 bases each). The germline gives CDR1 SEHNR, CDR2 FQNEAQ (reference sequence). This CDR3 has 12 residues. V lost 10 bases to trimming and J lost 0 bases, with 10 bases between them. The CDR3 loop is CATGTASYEQYF. The CDR3 DNA reads as TGTGCCACCGGGACGGCCTCCTACGAGCAGTACTTC.

The chain uses TRBV27 and TRBJ2-7; 8 positions match TRBD2. In germline, CDR1 is MNHEY, CDR2 SMNVEV (reference sequence). Unmatched junction bases numbered 6, after V lost 7 bases and J lost 4 bases. This CDR3 is built from 13 residues. CDR3: CASKTASGYEQYF. CDR3 sequence (DNA): TGTGCCAGCAAAACGGCTAGCGGGTACGAGCAGTACTTC.

The chain has TRBV7-9 and TRBJ2-7; the match to TRBD1 covers 9 bases. CDR1 and CDR2 from the germline V gene are SEHNR and FQNEAQ (reference sequence). CDR3 length: 16 residues. V was clipped by 5 bases and J by 6 bases; unmatched bases: 14. In DNA, the CDR3 is TGTGCCAGCAGCCAACCCCGGACAGGGGAGAACGGCGAGCAGTACTTC. Its protein is CASSQPRTGENGEQYF.

The chain uses TRBV28 and TRBJ1-2, with 7 nucleotides matching TRBD1. Germline trimming cut 7 bases from V and 7 bases from J; bases unmatched to any gene: 6. CDR3 length equals 12 residues. The V gene's germline CDR1 is MDHEN and CDR2 SYDVKM. CDR3 coding DNA: TGTGCCAGCACCTACAGGGGCCCTGGCTACACCTTC. Its protein product is CASTYRGPGYTF.

This chain connects TRBV7-2 to TRBJ1-2, with D perhaps TRBD1 (5 bases). Trimming took off 0 bases at V and 1 base at J, with 15 bases between the two ends. This CDR3 contains 17 residues. Per the germline V gene, CDR1 is SGHTA and CDR2 is FQGNSA. The chain's CDR3 is CASSLAFDRVNNYGYTF. The CDR3 DNA is TGTGCCAGCAGCTTAGCATTTGACAGAGTCAATAACTATGGCTACACCTTC.

This sequence joins TRBV6-6 and TRBJ2-7, with TRBD1 matching 7 bases. This CDR3 region has 14 residues. J lost 7 bases, V lost 7 bases, and 13 bases had no gene match. Per germline, CDR1 MNHNY and CDR2 SVGAGI (reference sequence). CDR3 residues: CASNAAGGGPEQYF. CDR3 bases: TGTGCCAGCAATGCCGCAGGGGGTGGGCCAGAGCAGTACTTC.

This chain connects TRBV23-1 to TRBJ2-1, with TRBD2 identical over 9 bases. TRBV23-1 is sorted into the ORF group, with uncertain function. The CDR3 totals 15 residues. Germline trimming cut 8 bases from V and 15 bases from J; bases unmatched to any gene: 20. In nucleotides, the CDR3 is TGCGCCAGCCCTCAAGTCAGATTAGCGGGAGAGGAACTGTTCTTC. Translation gives CASPQVRLAGEELFF.

The CDR3 is CASSLPGQGVNEQFF. CDR3 nucleotide sequence: TGTGCCAGCAGCCTGCCGGGACAGGGGGTCAATGAGCAGTTCTTC. The chain has TRBV5-4 and TRBJ2-1, with 11 bases fitting TRBD1. V gave up 4 bases and J gave up 6 bases; unmatched junction bases: 6. The CDR3 length is 15 residues. Germline CDR1 is SGHNT and CDR2 is YYREEE (reference sequence).

J is TRBJ2-1 and V is TRBV28; 8 bases map to TRBD2. V shed 7 bases and J 5 bases; nucleotides not matched to a gene: 13. The CDR3 sequence is 16 residues long. Germline-derived CDR1 and CDR2 are MDHEN and SYDVKM. CDR3 nucleotide sequence: TGTGCCAGCAACCCTGGTGGCGGGAGGTTAAACAATGAGCAGTTCTTC. Translating gives CASNPGGGRLNNEQFF.

The chain links TRBV6-4 to TRBJ2-1; D is undetermined. The CDR3 has 14 amino acids. V was pared by 5 bases and J by 3 bases, with 11 bases between. Germline CDR1 is MRHNA and CDR2 is SNTAGT. The CDR3 loop is CASSPAPDYNEQFF. The CDR3 nucleotides are TGTGCCAGCAGTCCGGCGCCCGACTACAATGAGCAGTTCTTC.

This chain uses TRBV5-1 with TRBJ1-1, with D possibly matching TRBD1 (6 bases). With 3 bases removed from V and 1 base from J, the gap between germline ends came to 16 bases. Germline assignment: CDR1 SGHRS and CDR2 YFSETQ. The CDR3 spans 16 residues. CDR3 in amino acids: CASSSRSGTPNTEAFF. The CDR3 nucleotides are TGCGCCAGCAGCTCTCGGTCCGGGACACCGAACACTGAAGCTTTCTTT.

The chain combines TRBV15 with TRBJ2-3, with D perhaps matching TRBD1 or TRBD2 (6 bases each). The CDR3 is made up of 16 amino acids. Trimming took 0 bases from V and 5 from J, leaving 15 bases between them. CDR1 is LNHNV and CDR2 is YYDKDF in the germline V gene (reference sequence). The CDR3 coding sequence is TGTGCCACCAGCAGAGATCTTGAGGGGGGAAGAGATACGCAGTATTTT. Its protein is CATSRDLEGGRDTQYF.

The chain has TRBV6-6 and TRBJ2-1, with D maybe TRBD1 (6 bases). V lost 6 bases and J lost 6, with 15 bases in between. Germline V CDR1 and CDR2: MNHNY, SVGAGI (reference sequence). The CDR3 contains 14 residues. The CDR3 nucleotides are TGTGCCAGCAGCCTACAGGGCTTGGGCAATGAGCAGTTCTTC. As protein: CASSLQGLGNEQFF.

The V and J genes are TRBV27 and TRBJ2-1; TRBD2 matches at 16 bases. After removal of 6 bases from V and 8 bases from J, the junction contained 13 bases not matched to a gene. This CDR3 has 18 amino acids. Per germline, CDR1 MNHEY and CDR2 SMNVEV (reference sequence). CDR3 residues: CASRAGTSGRAQKDEQFF. CDR3 sequence (DNA): TGTGCCAGCAGAGCCGGGACTAGCGGGAGGGCCCAAAAAGATGAGCAGTTCTTC.

J is TRBJ2-1 and V is TRBV9, with 9 bases fitting TRBD2. Germline V gene sequence: CDR1 SGDLS, CDR2 YYNGEE. The CDR3 has 17 residues. Germline trimming cut 3 bases from V and 4 bases from J; bases unmatched to any gene: 11. CDR3: CASSALGAGGPYNEQFF. The CDR3, as DNA: TGTGCCAGCAGCGCCCTAGGGGCGGGAGGGCCGTACAATGAGCAGTTCTTC.

The chain is built from TRBV15 and TRBJ1-1; tentatively, D is TRBD1 (5 bases). The CDR3 loop spans 15 amino acids. Germline lookup yields CDR1 LNHNV and CDR2 YYDKDF (reference sequence). V shed 9 bases and J shed 1 base, with 18 bases lying between them. The CDR3 DNA reads TGTGCCACACGCTCCACTGGGGGGAGGAACACTGAAGCTTTCTTT. Its translation: CATRSTGGRNTEAFF.

The chain has TRBV9 and TRBJ2-7, with 8 nucleotides matching TRBD2. Germline lookup yields CDR1 SGDLS and CDR2 YYNGEE. V lost 0 bases, J lost 7 bases, and 9 bases stayed unmatched. The CDR3 loop spans 15 amino acids. The CDR3 protein is CASSVGGTRSVEQYF. CDR3 DNA sequence: TGTGCCAGCAGCGTAGGAGGGACTAGATCTGTAGAGCAGTACTTC. Variable domain in full (rest from reference TRBV9 and TRBJ2-7): DSGVTQTPKHLITATGQRVTLRCSPRSGDLSVYWYQQSLDQGLQFLIQYYNGEERAKGNILERFSAQQFPDLHSELNLSSLELGDSALYFCASSVGGTRSVEQYFGPGTRLTVT.

V gene TRBV6-1 combines with J gene TRBJ2-2; TRBD1 matches at 8 bases. The CDR3 sequence is 14 residues long. The germline V gene has CDR1 MNHNS and CDR2 SASEGT. The junction had 5 bases not matched to a gene; V was cut back by 10 bases and J by 1 base. Here the CDR3 reads CATRGQGNTGELFF. CDR3 bases: TGTGCCACCCGCGGACAGGGGAACACCGGGGAGCTGTTTTTT.

The chain recombines TRBV7-2 with TRBJ1-2; TRBD1 agrees at 8 bases. CDR3 length: 15 residues. V shed 1 base, J shed 5 bases, and the junction held 6 bases outside the gene matches. In germline, CDR1 is SGHTA, CDR2 FQGNSA. The CDR3 region has the DNA TGTGCCAGCAGCTTAGATAGGCAGGGGGCGTATGGCTACACCTTC. It is translated as CASSLDRQGAYGYTF.

This chain links TRBV19 with TRBJ1-5; the match to TRBD1 covers 9 bases. Germline V gene data show CDR1 as LNHDA and CDR2 as SQIVND (reference sequence). V gave up 1 base and J gave up 0 bases; unmatched junction bases: 4. The CDR3 extends over 17 amino acids. Here the CDR3 reads CASSIGDRAYSNQPQHF. Written as DNA, the CDR3 is TGTGCCAGTAGTATAGGGGACAGGGCCTATAGCAATCAGCCCCAGCATTTT.

The genes are TRBV9 and TRBJ2-1, with 9 bases identical to TRBD2. The germline CDR1 and CDR2 sequences are SGDLS and YYNGEE. V lost 4 bases and J lost 0; bases outside the gene matches: 2. This CDR3 contains 15 residues. In DNA, the CDR3 is TGTGCCAGCAGCATTAGCGGGGGCTCCTACAATGAGCAGTTCTTC. It specifies CASSISGGSYNEQFF.

The chain has TRBV27 and TRBJ1-1, with D possibly TRBD1 on 5 matching bases. V lost 3 bases to trimming and J lost 4 bases, with 12 bases between them. CDR3 length equals 14 residues. The germline V gene encodes CDR1 MNHEY and CDR2 SMNVEV (reference sequence). The CDR3 sequence: CASSLNGASTEAFF. In DNA, the CDR3 is TGTGCCAGCAGTTTGAATGGGGCGAGCACTGAAGCTTTCTTT.

This chain uses TRBV5-6 with TRBJ1-2; TRBD1 aligns across 9 bases. The trim removed 1 base at V and 4 bases at J, leaving 17 bases unmatched. The CDR3 contains 19 residues. Germline loops: CDR1 SGHDT, CDR2 YYEEEE. The CDR3 DNA sequence: TGTGCCAGCAGCTTGTTGGCGGGGGGACAGGGCGGAAGGCTCTATGGCTACACCTTC. Translation: CASSLLAGGQGGRLYGYTF.

V and J are TRBV4-2 and TRBJ1-5; D call uncertain. The ends were cut back, 1 base at V and 4 bases at J, with 5 bases in the middle. Germline V gene data show CDR1 as LGHNA and CDR2 as YNFKEQ. This CDR3 has 13 amino acids. This CDR3 is CASSQGRNQPQHF. The CDR3 region has the DNA TGTGCCAGCAGCCAAGGGCGAAATCAGCCCCAGCATTTT.

The CDR3 DNA reads as TGCAGCGTTCAGGGGCAGACCGGGGAGCTGTTTTTT. Translated, it gives CSVQGQTGELFF. The chain joins TRBV29-1 to TRBJ2-2; perhaps TRBD1 as D (6 bases). The ends were cut back, 5 bases at V and 5 bases at J, with 9 bases in the middle. The CDR3 has 12 residues. Germline CDR1 is SQVTM and CDR2 is ANQGSEA.

This chain connects TRBV5-1 to TRBJ2-1; D possibly uses TRBD1 or TRBD2 (6 bases each). Per the germline V gene, CDR1 is SGHRS and CDR2 is YFSETQ. V shed 1 base and J shed 5 bases, with 19 bases lying between them. This CDR3 contains 17 residues. CDR3 nucleotide sequence: TGCGCCAGCAGCTTGTTCGTGTTGGGGGGCGCGAACAATGAGCAGTTCTTC. As protein: CASSLFVLGGANNEQFF.